Sequencing of this TCR beta chain was carried out in a study of cytomegalovirus exposure and HLA in healthy donors. About the research overall: A previous analysis identified approximately 110 million unique TCR beta sequences derived from around 200 million T cells.

General study findings and limits: Reportedly, HLA-A and HLA-B alleles of most subjects were accurately predicted from TCR beta. What a later analysis reportedly showed was that an Asian-associated ancestry cluster had fewer N-insertions than the 666-donor mean.

Details on this clone: The antigen remains undetermined.

This PCR relied on a set of 60 Vbeta primers and 13 Jbeta primers. Profiled with immunoSEQ multiplex PCR; TCRdb holds only in-frame clones, not every one. The sample contains roughly 88,000 clones, 76% of which appear only once. Donors were ostensibly healthy at sampling, although undocumented immune exposures were probable. The CDR3 is 15 residues long. V dropped 3 bases and J dropped 6; count of bases not matched to a gene: 4. Looked up from germline, CDR1 is SGDLS and CDR2 is YYNGEE. The material sequenced was PBMCs. This clonotype was sampled from a man aged 25-45 years in good health and CMV-seropositive. The chain links TRBV9 to TRBJ1-5; 12 bases line up with TRBD1. The CDR3 DNA is TGTGCCAGCAGCGCCGGGACAGGGGGCGGTCAGCCCCAGCATTTT. It specifies CASSAGTGGGQPQHF.